The rows below give T cell receptor beta chains drawn from one sample of a study of CD8 T cells in ankylosing spondylitis. TCRdb re-called the 5' RACE reads with MiXCR, one entry per CDR3 protein. The sample has 300,000 to 400,000 distinct CDR3 sequences, roughly 10% seen once. The sample taken for sequencing was blood, either unsorted or a sorted T cell fraction (not recorded which). Receptors originate from a female donor with ankylosing spondylitis or in good health (not recorded which). Each CDR3 is given with its conserved first and last residue. A D gene is named only where the DNA matches it firmly. Not every row has a clone size; where given, it reads once, few, many or a size class.

J gene,V gene,D gene,clone size,CDR3 DNA,CDR3 protein
TRBJ1-1,TRBV10-3,TRBD1,NA,TGTGCCATCAGTCGGGACAGGGGAGCGCCCGGAGACACTGAAGCTTTCTTT,CAISRDRGAPGDTEAFF
TRBJ2-2,TRBV10-3,NA,many,TGTGCCATCAGTGAGTCGATGGCGGGGGCAAACACCGGGGAGCTGTTTTTT,CAISESMAGANTGELFF
TRBJ2-1,TRBV11-3,TRBD2,NA,TGTGCCAGCAGCTCCAGCGGGGGGGTAAACAATGAGCAGTTCTTC,CASSSSGGVNNEQFF
TRBJ1-2,TRBV5-1,NA,few,TGCGCCAGCAGGCAAACTGGGGGCTCGGATGGCTACACCTTC,CASRQTGGSDGYTF
TRBJ2-5,TRBV7-9,NA,few,TGTGCCAGCAGCTTAGGTGCAGGGGACCGGGAGACCCAGTACTTC,CASSLGAGDRETQYF
TRBJ2-1,TRBV28,TRBD2,many,TGTGCCAGCAGTTTCATAGGACTAGCAGCTTACAATGAGCAGTTCTTC,CASSFIGLAAYNEQFF
TRBJ1-1,TRBV6-5,NA,few,TGTGCCAGCAGTTACGAGGTCGGGGGCCCTGAAGCTTTCTTT,CASSYEVGGPEAFF
TRBJ2-5,TRBV29-1,NA,many,TGCAGCGTTGGCCCGGGAGAAGAGACCCAGTACTTC,CSVGPGEETQYF
TRBJ2-2,TRBV20-1,NA,many,TGCAGTGCTAGTATCGGGAGTGCGACCGGGGAGCTGTTTTTT,CSASIGSATGELFF
TRBJ2-5,TRBV20-1,NA,many,TGCAGTGCAAAGAGGACAGTCCAAGAGACCCAGTACTTC,CSAKRTVQETQYF
TRBJ2-2,TRBV27,NA,many,TGTGCCAGCTCCACCCCGACCGGCGCGAACACCGGGGAGCTGTTTTTT,CASSTPTGANTGELFF
TRBJ2-3,TRBV28,TRBD1,many,TGTGCCAGCAGTCCCCGCGACAGGGGGGCAGATACGCAGTATTTT,CASSPRDRGADTQYF
TRBJ1-1,TRBV6-2/TRBV6-3,NA,NA,TGTGCCAGCAGTTCCCATGGTGGGCGGAACACTGAAGCTTTCTTT,CASSSHGGRNTEAFF
TRBJ2-2,TRBV11-2,NA,many,TGTGCCAGCAGCTTAGGATTAGGGGAGCTGTTTTTT,CASSLGLGELFF
TRBJ2-3,TRBV29-1,TRBD2,many,TGCGAAGCGGGGCTCACAGATACGCAGTATTTT,CEAGLTDTQYF
TRBJ1-5,TRBV9,NA,many,TGTGCCAGCAGCGTAGCAGGGAATCAGCCCCAGCATTTT,CASSVAGNQPQHF
TRBJ1-6,TRBV5-5,TRBD1,NA,TGTGCCAGCAGCCGAGGACAGGGGGCTTCCTATAATTCACCCCTCCACTTT,CASSRGQGASYNSPLHF
TRBJ2-1,TRBV25-1,NA,many,TGTGCCAGCAGTGAATCAGGGGTCCCCTACAATGAGCAGTTCTTC,CASSESGVPYNEQFF
TRBJ2-7,TRBV20-1,TRBD1,many,TGCAGTGCTGACGACAGGGGATACGAGCAGTACTTC,CSADDRGYEQYF
TRBJ2-7,TRBV5-1,TRBD1,NA,TGCGCCAGCAGCTTGACGAGCGACAGGGCCTACGAGCAGTACTTC,CASSLTSDRAYEQYF
TRBJ2-5,TRBV19,TRBD2,many,TGTGCCAGTAGTATTTGGGCTAGCGGGCAAGAGACCCAGTACTTC,CASSIWASGQETQYF
TRBJ2-7,TRBV9,NA,many,TGTGCCAGCAGCGCCTTTGGGGACTACGAGCAGTACTTC,CASSAFGDYEQYF
TRBJ2-7,TRBV2,TRBD2,many,TGTGCCAGCAGTGTGAAGCGGGAAGGCTACGAGCAGTACTTC,CASSVKREGYEQYF
TRBJ1-5,TRBV7-9,NA,many,TGTGCCAGCAGCTTAACTTCTCCCACCGGAGGCAATCAGCCCCAGCATTTT,CASSLTSPTGGNQPQHF
TRBJ1-5,TRBV5-1,NA,many,TGTGCCAGCAGTTTAGAGGTGAATCAGCCCCAGCATTTT,CASSLEVNQPQHF
TRBJ2-1,TRBV18,NA,many,TGTGCCAGCTCACCCGAGGGGAGTTATTACAATGAGCAGTTCTTC,CASSPEGSYYNEQFF
TRBJ1-2,TRBV20-1,NA,few,TGCAGTGCTAGTGGGGGGGACTATGGCTACACCTTC,CSASGGDYGYTF
TRBJ2-7,TRBV12-3/TRBV12-4,NA,many,TGTGCCAGCAGTTTACAGGGACCCTACGAGCAGTACTTC,CASSLQGPYEQYF
TRBJ2-1,TRBV20-1,TRBD2,many,TGCAGTGCTAAAATCAGCGGGAGTATGGGGTACAATGAGCAGTTCTTC,CSAKISGSMGYNEQFF
TRBJ2-5,TRBV15,NA,many,TGTGCCACCAGCAGCCGCCGGGGGGCCTTCGAGACCCAGTACTTC,CATSSRRGAFETQYF
TRBJ1-6,TRBV6-2/TRBV6-3,NA,many,TGTGCCAGCAGTCCCACGGCCGGACATCAACGACGTTCCTATAATTCACCCCTCCACTTT,CASSPTAGHQRRSYNSPLHF
TRBJ2-7,TRBV6-1,TRBD1,few,TGTGCCAGCAGTCATGGACAGGGATACTACGAGCAGTACTTC,CASSHGQGYYEQYF
TRBJ2-1,TRBV6-2/TRBV6-3,TRBD1,many,TGTGCCAGCACCGGAAGCCGATTCGCGGGACAGGGGGGGAATAATGAGCAGTTCTTC,CASTGSRFAGQGGNNEQFF
TRBJ2-5,TRBV6-6,TRBD1,many,TGTGCCAGTGGGACAGTCCAAGAGACCCAGTACTTC,CASGTVQETQYF
TRBJ1-4,TRBV5-1,TRBD1,NA,TGCGCCAGCAGCTTTACAGGGGGCAGTGACGAAAAACTGTTTTTT,CASSFTGGSDEKLFF
TRBJ1-5,TRBV7-8,NA,NA,TGTGCCAGCAGCTTAGACGGAGGCGCGCAGCCCCAGCATTTT,CASSLDGGAQPQHF
TRBJ2-1,TRBV6-1,NA,many,TGTGCCAGCAGCTTGACAGCGAGCTCCTACAATGAGCAGTTCTTC,CASSLTASSYNEQFF
TRBJ2-1,TRBV7-8,TRBD1,many,TGTGCCAGCAGCCAGGACAGGGTGGTTCCCAATGAGCAGTTCTTC,CASSQDRVVPNEQFF
TRBJ1-2,TRBV7-2,TRBD1,once,TGTGCCAGCAGCTTAGTTGGGGACAGTCTCTATGGCTACACCTTC,CASSLVGDSLYGYTF
TRBJ2-5,TRBV27,NA,many,TGTGCCAGCAGTTTATTCCTGGCAGGAAAAGAGACCCAGTACTTC,CASSLFLAGKETQYF
TRBJ2-5,TRBV28,NA,NA,TGTGCCAGCAGTTCCCTAGGGAATCAAGAGACCCAGTACTTC,CASSSLGNQETQYF
TRBJ2-3,TRBV20-1,NA,NA,TGCAGTGCTAGTTCGAAGCAGGGCGCAGATACGCAGTATTTT,CSASSKQGADTQYF
TRBJ1-1,TRBV4-1,NA,medium-sized,TGCGCCAGCAGCCAAGTACAGGGTATGGGCACTGAAGCTTTCTTT,CASSQVQGMGTEAFF
TRBJ1-2,TRBV20-1,NA,many,TGCAGTGCTGCCCGGAGGTCAGGGGCGAATGGCTACACCTTC,CSAARRSGANGYTF
TRBJ1-3,TRBV10-2,TRBD1,NA,TGCGCCAGAAGGGGACAGGGTGACGGAAACACCATATATTTT,CARRGQGDGNTIYF
TRBJ1-2,TRBV5-5,TRBD1,NA,TGTGCCAGCAGCCGGGACAGGGCGCCTTCCACCTTC,CASSRDRAPSTF
TRBJ2-7,TRBV20-1,TRBD1,many,TGCAGTGCTAGAGATCTTCTGGGACAGGGGGCCAACGAGCAGTACTTC,CSARDLLGQGANEQYF
TRBJ1-2,TRBV28,NA,NA,TGTGCCAGCAGTTTAAATTTGGGGCAGGGCTATGGCTACACCTTC,CASSLNLGQGYGYTF